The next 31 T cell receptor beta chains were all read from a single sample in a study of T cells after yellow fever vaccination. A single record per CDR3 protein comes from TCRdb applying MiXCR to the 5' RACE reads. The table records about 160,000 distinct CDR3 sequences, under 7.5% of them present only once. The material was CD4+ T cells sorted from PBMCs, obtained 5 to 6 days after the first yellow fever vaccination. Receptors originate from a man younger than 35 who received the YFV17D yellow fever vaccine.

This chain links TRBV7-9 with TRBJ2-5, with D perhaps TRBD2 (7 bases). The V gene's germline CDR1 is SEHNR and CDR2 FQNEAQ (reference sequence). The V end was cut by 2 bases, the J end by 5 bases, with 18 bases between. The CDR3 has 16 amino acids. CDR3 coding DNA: TGTGCCAGCAGCTTAAGCTGGAGGGGGGGCAGGGAGACCCAGTACTTC. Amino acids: CASSLSWRGGRETQYF.

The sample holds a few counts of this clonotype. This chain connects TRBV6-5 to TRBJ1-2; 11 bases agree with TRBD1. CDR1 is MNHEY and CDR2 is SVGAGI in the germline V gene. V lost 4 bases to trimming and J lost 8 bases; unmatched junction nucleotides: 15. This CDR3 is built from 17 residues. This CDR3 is CASSFSGDRGKLDGYTF. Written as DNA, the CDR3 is TGTGCCAGCAGTTTTTCCGGGGACAGGGGGAAATTGGACGGCTACACCTTC.

The CDR3 protein is CASSPTKGTSTGELFF. The CDR3 bases are TGTGCCAGCAGCCCGACGAAGGGGACCAGCACCGGGGAGCTGTTTTTT. The chain links TRBV3-1 to TRBJ2-2, with D perhaps given as TRBD1 or TRBD2 (5 bases each). CDR1 LGHDT and CDR2 YNNKEL come from the germline V gene (reference sequence). V lost 4 bases and J 4 bases, leaving 16 bases between the germline ends. The length of the CDR3 is 16 residues. Filled out from reference TRBV3-1 and TRBJ2-2, the complete variable domain reads DTAVSQTPKYLVTQMGNDKSIKCEQNLGHDTMYWYKQDSKKFLKIMFSYNNKELIINETVPNRFSPKSPDKAHLNLHINSLELGDSAVYFCASSPTKGTSTGELFFGEGSRLTVL.

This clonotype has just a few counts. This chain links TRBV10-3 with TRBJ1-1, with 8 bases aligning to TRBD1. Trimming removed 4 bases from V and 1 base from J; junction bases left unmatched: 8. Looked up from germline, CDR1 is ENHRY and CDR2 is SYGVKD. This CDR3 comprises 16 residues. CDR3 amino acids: CAISAPRGTGNTEAFF. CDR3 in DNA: TGTGCCATCAGTGCCCCTCGGGGGACAGGGAACACTGAAGCTTTCTTT.

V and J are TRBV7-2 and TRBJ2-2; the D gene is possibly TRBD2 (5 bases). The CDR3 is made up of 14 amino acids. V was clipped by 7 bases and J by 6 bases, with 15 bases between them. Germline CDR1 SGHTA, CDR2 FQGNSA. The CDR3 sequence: CASTRSGVAGELFF. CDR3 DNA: TGTGCCAGCACCAGGTCCGGGGTGGCCGGGGAGCTGTTTTTT. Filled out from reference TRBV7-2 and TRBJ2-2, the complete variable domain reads GAGVSQSPSNKVTEKGKDVELRCDPISGHTALYWYRQSLGQGLEFLIYFQGNSAPDKSGLPSDRFSAERTGGSVSTLTIQRTQQEDSAVYLCASTRSGVAGELFFGEGSRLTVL.

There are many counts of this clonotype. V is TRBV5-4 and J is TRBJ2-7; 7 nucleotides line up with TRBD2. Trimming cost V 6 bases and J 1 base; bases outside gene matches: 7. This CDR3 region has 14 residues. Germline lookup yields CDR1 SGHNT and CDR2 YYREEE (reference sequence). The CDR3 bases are TGTGCCAGCACTCGGGGGGTCGCTTCCTACGAGCAGTACTTC. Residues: CASTRGVASYEQYF.

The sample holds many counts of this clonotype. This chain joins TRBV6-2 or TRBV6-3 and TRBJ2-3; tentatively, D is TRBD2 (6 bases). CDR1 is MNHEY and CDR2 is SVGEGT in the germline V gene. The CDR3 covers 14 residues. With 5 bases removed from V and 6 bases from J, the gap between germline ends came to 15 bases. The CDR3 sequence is CASSHRDWWDTQYF. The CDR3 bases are TGTGCCAGCAGTCACCGGGACTGGTGGGATACGCAGTATTTT.

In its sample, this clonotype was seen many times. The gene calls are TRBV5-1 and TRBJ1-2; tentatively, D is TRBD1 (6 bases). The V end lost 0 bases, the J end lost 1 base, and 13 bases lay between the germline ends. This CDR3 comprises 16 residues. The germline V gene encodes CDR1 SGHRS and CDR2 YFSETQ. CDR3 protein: CASSLEIGQNNYGYTF. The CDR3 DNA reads TGCGCCAGCAGCTTGGAGATCGGACAGAATAACTATGGCTACACCTTC.

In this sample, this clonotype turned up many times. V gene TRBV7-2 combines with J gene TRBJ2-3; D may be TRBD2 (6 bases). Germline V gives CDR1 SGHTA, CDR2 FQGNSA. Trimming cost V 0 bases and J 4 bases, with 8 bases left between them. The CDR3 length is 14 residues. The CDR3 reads CASSLAGRSDTQYF. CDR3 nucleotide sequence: TGTGCCAGCAGCTTAGCGGGGAGGTCAGATACGCAGTATTTT.

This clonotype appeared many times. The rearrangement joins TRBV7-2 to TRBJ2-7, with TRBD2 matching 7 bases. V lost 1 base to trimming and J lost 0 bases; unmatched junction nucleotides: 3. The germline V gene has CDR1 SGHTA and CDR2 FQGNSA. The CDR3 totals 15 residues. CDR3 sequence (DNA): TGTGCCAGCAGCTTAGTCGGGGGGAACTCCTACGAGCAGTACTTC. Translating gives CASSLVGGNSYEQYF.

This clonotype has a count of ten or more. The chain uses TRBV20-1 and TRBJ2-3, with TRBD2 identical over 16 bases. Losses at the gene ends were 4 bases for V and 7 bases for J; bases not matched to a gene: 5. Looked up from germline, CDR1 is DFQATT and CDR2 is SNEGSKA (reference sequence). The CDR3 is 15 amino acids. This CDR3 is CSAIGTSGGANTQYF. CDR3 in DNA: TGCAGTGCTATCGGGACTAGCGGGGGGGCAAATACGCAGTATTTT.

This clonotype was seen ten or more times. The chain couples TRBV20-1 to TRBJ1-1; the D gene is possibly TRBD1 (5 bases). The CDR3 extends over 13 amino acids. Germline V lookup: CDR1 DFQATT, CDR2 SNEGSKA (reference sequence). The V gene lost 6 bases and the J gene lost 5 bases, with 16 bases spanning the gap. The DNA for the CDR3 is TGCAGTGCCAGCGGGGGGACGTGGACTGAAGCTTTCTTT. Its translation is CSASGGTWTEAFF.

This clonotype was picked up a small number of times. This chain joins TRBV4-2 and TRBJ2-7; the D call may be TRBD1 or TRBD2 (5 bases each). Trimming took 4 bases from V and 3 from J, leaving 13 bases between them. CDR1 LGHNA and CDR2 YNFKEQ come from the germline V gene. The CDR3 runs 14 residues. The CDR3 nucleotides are TGTGCCAGCAGCCCTTTGGGACGGAGCTACGAGCAGTACTTC. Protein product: CASSPLGRSYEQYF.

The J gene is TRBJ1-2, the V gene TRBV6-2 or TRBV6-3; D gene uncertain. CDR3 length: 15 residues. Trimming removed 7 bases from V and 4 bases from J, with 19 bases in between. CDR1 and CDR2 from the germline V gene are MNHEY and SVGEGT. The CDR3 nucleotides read TGTGCCAGCAACCACCCCGGACGCAAGACCTATGGCTACACCTTC. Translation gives CASNHPGRKTYGYTF.

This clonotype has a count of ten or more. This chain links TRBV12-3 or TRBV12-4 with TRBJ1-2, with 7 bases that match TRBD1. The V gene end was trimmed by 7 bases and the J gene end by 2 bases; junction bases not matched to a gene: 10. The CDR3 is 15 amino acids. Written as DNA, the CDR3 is TGTGCCAGCACCGCGGGGCAGGGGGGGAACTATGGCTACACCTTC. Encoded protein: CASTAGQGGNYGYTF.

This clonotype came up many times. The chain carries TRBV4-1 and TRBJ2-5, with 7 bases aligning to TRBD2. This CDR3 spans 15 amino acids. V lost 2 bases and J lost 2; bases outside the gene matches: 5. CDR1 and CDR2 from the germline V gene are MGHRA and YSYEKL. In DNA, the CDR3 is TGCGCCAGCAGCCAATGGGGGGGTATTCAAGAGACCCAGTACTTC. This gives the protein CASSQWGGIQETQYF.

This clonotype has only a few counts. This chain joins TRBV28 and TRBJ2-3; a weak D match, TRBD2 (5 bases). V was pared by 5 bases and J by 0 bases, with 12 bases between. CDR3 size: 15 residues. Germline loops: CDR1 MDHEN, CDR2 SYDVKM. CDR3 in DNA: TGTGCCAGCAGTGGGCCGGGAACTAGCACAGATACGCAGTATTTT. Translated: CASSGPGTSTDTQYF.

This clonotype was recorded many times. This CDR3 is CASSSHGRLEYGYTF. The CDR3 DNA follows: TGTGCCAGCAGCAGTCACGGCAGGTTAGAGTATGGCTACACCTTC. The chain has TRBV6-2 or TRBV6-3 and TRBJ1-2; D is unresolved. V lost 6 bases, J lost 5 bases, and 19 bases lay in between. CDR3 length equals 15 residues. Germline assignment: CDR1 MNHEY and CDR2 SVGEGT.

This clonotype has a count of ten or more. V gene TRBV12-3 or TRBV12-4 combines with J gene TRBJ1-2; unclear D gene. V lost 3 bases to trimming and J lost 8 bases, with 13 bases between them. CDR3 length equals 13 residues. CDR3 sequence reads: CASSFQPSQGYTF. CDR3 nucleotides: TGTGCCAGCAGTTTTCAGCCTAGTCAAGGCTACACCTTC.

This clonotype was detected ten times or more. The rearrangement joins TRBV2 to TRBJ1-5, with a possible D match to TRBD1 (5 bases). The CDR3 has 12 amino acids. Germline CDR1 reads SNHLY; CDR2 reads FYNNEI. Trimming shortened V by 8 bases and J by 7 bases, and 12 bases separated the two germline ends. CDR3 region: CASGGSGQPQHF. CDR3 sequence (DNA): TGTGCCAGCGGGGGGAGTGGGCAGCCCCAGCATTTT.

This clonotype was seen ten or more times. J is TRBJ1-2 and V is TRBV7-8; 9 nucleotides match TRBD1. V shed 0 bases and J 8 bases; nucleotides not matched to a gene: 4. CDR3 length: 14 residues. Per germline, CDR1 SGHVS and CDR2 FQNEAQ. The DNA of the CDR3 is TGTGCCAGCAGCTTAGCCGGACAGGGGACAGGCTACACCTTC. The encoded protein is CASSLAGQGTGYTF. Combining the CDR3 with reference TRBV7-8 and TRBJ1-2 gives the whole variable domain GAGVSQSPRYKVAKRGQDVALRCDPISGHVSLFWYQQALGQGPEFLTYFQNEAQLDKSGLPSDRFFAERPEGSVSTLKIQRTQQEDSAVYLCASSLAGQGTGYTFGSGTRLTVV.

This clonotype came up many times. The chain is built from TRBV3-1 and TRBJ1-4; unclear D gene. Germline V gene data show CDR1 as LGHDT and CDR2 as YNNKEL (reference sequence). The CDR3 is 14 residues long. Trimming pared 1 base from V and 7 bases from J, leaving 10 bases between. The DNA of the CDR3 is TGTGCCAGCAGCCAAGTTGGAGTGACTGAAAAACTGTTTTTT. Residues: CASSQVGVTEKLFF.

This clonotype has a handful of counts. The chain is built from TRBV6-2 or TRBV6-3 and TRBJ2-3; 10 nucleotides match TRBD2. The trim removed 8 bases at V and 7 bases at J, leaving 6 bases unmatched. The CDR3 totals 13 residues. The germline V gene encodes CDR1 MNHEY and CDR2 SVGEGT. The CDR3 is CASELAGAHTQYF. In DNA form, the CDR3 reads TGTGCCAGCGAGCTAGCGGGGGCGCATACGCAGTATTTT.

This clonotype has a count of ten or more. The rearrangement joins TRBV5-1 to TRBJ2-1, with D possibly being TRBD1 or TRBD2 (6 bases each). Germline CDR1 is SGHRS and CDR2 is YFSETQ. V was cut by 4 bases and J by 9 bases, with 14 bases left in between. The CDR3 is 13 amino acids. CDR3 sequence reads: CASSGLEGGEQFF. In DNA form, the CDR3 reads TGCGCCAGCAGCGGACTGGAGGGGGGTGAGCAGTTCTTC.

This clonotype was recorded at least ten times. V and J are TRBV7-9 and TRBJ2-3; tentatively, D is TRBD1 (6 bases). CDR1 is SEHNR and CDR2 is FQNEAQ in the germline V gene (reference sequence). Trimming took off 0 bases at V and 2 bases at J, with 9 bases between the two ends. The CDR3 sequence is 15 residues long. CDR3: CASSLAGAPTDTQYF. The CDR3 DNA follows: TGTGCCAGCAGCTTAGCGGGGGCGCCCACAGATACGCAGTATTTT.

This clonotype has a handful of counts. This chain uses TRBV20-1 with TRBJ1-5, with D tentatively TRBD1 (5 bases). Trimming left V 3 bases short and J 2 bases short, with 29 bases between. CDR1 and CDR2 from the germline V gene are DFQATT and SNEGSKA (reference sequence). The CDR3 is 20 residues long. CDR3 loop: CSASLLPGPTYCSGNQPQHF. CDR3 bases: TGCAGTGCTAGCCTCCTTCCGGGACCGACCTACTGTAGCGGCAATCAGCCCCAGCATTTT.

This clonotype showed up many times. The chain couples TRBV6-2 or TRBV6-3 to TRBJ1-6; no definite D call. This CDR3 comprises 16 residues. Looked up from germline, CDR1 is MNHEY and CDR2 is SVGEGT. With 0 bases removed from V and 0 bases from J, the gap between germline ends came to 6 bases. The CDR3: CASSYSSGSYNSPLHF. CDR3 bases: TGTGCCAGCAGTTACTCGAGTGGCTCCTATAATTCACCCCTCCACTTT.

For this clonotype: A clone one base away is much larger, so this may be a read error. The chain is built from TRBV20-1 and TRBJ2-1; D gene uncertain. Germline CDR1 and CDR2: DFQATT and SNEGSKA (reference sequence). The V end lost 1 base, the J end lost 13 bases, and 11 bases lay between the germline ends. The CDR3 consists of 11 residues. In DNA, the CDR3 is TGCAGTGCTAGAGCCGAGACTCCACAGTTCTTC. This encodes CSARAETPQFF.

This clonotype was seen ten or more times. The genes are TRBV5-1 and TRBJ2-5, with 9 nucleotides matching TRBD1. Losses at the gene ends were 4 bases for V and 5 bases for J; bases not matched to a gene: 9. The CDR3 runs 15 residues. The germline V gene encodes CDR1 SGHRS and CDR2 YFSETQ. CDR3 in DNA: TGCGCCAGCAGCCAAGACAGGGGGATGGGGGAGACCCAGTACTTC. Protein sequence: CASSQDRGMGETQYF.

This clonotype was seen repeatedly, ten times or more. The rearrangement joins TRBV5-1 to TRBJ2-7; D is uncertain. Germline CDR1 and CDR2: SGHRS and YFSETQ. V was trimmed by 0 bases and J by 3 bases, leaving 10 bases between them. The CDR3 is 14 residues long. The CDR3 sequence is CASSLAGQNYEQYF. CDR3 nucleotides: TGCGCCAGCAGCTTGGCCGGGCAGAACTACGAGCAGTACTTC.

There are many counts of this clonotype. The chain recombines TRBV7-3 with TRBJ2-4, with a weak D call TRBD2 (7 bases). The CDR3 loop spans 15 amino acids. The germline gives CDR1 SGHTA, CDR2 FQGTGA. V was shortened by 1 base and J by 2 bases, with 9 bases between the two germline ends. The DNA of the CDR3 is TGTGCCAGCAGCTTAAGCGGGGGCCCCAAAAACATTCAGTACTTC. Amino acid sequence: CASSLSGGPKNIQYF. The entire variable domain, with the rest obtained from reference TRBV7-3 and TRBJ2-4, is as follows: GAGVSQTPSNKVTEKGKYVELRCDPISGHTALYWYRQSLGQGPEFLIYFQGTGAADDSGLPNDRFFAVRPEGSVSTLKIQRTERGDSAVYLCASSLSGGPKNIQYFGAGTRLSVL.